This TCR beta chain was obtained from a study of beta chain features in type 1 diabetes. Expressed TCRB transcripts were sequenced because the isolated RNA had all been reverse transcribed beforehand. Only in-frame clones appear in the TCRdb table, and some are missing; sequencing was by immunoSEQ multiplex PCR. The sample holds under 300,000 clones, 25% to 30% seen once. Concerning this clone: As yet, its antigen is unknown.

The study, taken as a whole, reports: Type 1 diabetes patients had VDJ junctions that carried fewer insertions and more deletions. Still unanswered here is whether HLA type influences TCRB rearrangement.

This CDR3 has 17 amino acids. Germline V gene sequence: CDR1 SGHVS, CDR2 FQNEAQ. V lost 3 bases and J lost 3, with 20 bases in between. Sorting that relied on CD45RO/CCR7/CD25/CD127/CD95/CD27 yielded CD4+ naive, central memory, regulatory and stem cell-like memory cells. Sorting produced populations that all topped 95% purity. This TCR was recovered from a young man in good health. The specimen sequenced was central memory CD4+ T cells from blood. The chain has TRBV7-8 and TRBJ1-2, with a weak D call TRBD1 (5 bases). The CDR3 DNA reads TGTGCCAGCAGCTTTGGGAGGGGCCCAAACTCACACTATGGCTACACCTTC. This encodes CASSFGRGPNSHYGYTF.